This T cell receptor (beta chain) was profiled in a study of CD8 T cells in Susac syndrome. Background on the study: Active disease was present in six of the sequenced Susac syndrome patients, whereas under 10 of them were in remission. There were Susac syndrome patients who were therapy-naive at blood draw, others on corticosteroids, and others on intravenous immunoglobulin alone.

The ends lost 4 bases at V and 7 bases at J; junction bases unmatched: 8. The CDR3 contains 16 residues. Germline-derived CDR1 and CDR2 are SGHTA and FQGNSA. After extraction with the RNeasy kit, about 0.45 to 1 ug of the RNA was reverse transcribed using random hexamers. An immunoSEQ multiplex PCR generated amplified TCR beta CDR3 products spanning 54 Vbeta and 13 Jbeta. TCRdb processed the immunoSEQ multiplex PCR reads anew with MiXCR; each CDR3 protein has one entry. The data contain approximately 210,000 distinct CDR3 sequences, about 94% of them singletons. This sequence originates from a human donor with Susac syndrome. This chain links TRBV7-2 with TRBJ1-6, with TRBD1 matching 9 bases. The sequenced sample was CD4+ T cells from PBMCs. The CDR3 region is CASSWGGTGLNSPLHF. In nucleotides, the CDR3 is TGTGCCAGCAGCTGGGGAGGGACAGGGCTCAATTCACCCCTCCACTTT.